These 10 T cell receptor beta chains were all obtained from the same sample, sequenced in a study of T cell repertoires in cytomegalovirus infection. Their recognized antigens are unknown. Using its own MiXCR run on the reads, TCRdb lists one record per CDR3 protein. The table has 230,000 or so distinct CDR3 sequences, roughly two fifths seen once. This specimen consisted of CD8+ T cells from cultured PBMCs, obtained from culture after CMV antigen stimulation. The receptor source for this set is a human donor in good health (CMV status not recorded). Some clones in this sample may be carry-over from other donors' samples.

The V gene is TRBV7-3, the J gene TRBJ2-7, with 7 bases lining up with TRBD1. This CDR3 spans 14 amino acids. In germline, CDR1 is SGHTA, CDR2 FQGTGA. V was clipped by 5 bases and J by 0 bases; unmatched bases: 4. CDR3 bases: TGTGCCAGCAGCCGGGACAGCAGCTCCTACGAGCAGTACTTC. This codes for CASSRDSSSYEQYF. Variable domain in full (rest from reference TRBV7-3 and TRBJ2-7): GAGVSQTPSNKVTEKGKYVELRCDPISGHTALYWYRQSLGQGPEFLIYFQGTGAADDSGLPNDRFFAVRPEGSVSTLKIQRTERGDSAVYLCASSRDSSSYEQYFGPGTRLTVT.

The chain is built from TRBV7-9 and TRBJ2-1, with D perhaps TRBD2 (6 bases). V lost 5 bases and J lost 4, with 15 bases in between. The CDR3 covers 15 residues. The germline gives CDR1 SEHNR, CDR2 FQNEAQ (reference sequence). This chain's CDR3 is CASSASFGGYNEQFF. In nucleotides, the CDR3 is TGTGCCAGCAGCGCTAGTTTTGGAGGGTACAATGAGCAGTTCTTC.

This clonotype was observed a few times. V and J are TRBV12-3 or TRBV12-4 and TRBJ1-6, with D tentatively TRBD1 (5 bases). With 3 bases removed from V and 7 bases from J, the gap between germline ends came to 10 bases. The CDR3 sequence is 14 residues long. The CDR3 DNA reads TGTGCCAGCAGTTTCGGGGGAGGGAATTCACCCCTCCACTTT. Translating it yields CASSFGGGNSPLHF.

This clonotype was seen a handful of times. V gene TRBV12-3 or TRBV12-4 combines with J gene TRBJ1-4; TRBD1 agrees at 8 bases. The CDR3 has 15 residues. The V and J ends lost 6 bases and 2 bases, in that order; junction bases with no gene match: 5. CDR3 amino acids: CASRPGGATNEKLFF. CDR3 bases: TGTGCCAGCAGGCCAGGGGGCGCGACTAATGAAAAACTGTTTTTT.

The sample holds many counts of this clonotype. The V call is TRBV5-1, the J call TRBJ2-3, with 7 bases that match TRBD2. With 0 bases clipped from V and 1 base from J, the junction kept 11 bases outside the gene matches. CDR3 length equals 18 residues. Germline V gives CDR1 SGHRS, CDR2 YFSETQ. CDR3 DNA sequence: TGCGCCAGCAGCTTGGCCGGGGGGAAATTAACCGGCACAGATACGCAGTATTTT. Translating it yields CASSLAGGKLTGTDTQYF.

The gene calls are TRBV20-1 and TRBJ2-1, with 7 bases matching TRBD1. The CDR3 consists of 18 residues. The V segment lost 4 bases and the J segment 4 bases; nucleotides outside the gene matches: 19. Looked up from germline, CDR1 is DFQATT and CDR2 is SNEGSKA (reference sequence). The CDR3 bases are TGCAGTGCTACCAGTGCTAGAGATCTCGGGACAGATTACAATGAGCAGTTCTTC. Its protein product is CSATSARDLGTDYNEQFF.

The CDR3 bases are TGTGCCACCAGCCGGGCAGCTGGGGCCAACGTCCTGACTTTC. Translation: CATSRAAGANVLTF. The genes are TRBV15 and TRBJ2-6; no clear D. Per germline, CDR1 LNHNV and CDR2 YYDKDF (reference sequence). This CDR3 comprises 14 residues. V was shortened by 5 bases and J by 2 bases, with 7 bases between the two germline ends.

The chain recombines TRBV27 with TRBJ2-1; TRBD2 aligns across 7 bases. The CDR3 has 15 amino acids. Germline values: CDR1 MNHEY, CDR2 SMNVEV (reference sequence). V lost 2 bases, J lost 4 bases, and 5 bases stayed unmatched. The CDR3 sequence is CASSLVGGEYNEQFF. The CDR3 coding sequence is TGTGCCAGCAGTTTAGTTGGGGGGGAATACAATGAGCAGTTCTTC.

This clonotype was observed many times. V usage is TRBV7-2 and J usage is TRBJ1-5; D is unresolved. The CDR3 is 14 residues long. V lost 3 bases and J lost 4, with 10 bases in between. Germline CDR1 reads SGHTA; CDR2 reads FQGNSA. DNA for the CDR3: TGTGCCAGCAGCTTTGGGCAGGTTAATCAGCCCCAGCATTTT. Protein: CASSFGQVNQPQHF.

For the CDR3, the DNA is TGTGCCAGCTGGGGGGAACAGGCTACCTACAATGAGCAGTTCTTC. Encoded protein: CASWGEQATYNEQFF. This chain uses TRBV5-4 with TRBJ2-1, with D perhaps matching TRBD2 (6 bases). Between the trimmed V and J ends, which lost 7 bases and 2 bases, there was a span of 16 bases. The CDR3 has 15 amino acids. Germline loops: CDR1 SGHNT, CDR2 YYREEE (reference sequence).